Here is one T cell receptor beta chain with its context. V lost 1 base, J lost 4 bases, and 3 bases stayed unmatched. Germline loops: CDR1 SGHAT, CDR2 FQNNGV. There are 14 residues in the CDR3. The entry originates in a study of PD-1 blockade in classical Hodgkin lymphoma. Background on the study: Patients in the cohort were put on intravenous nivolumab, 3 mg/kg every 2 weeks.

Following autologous stem cell transplantation, relapse occurred in every patient, and exposure to brentuximab vedotin varied. The data were produced by immunoSEQ multiplex PCR, yet TCRdb's version contains in-frame clones alone and is incomplete. The repertoire includes about 14,000 clones, 70% to 85% of them detected once, and approximately 25% sits in the top ten. Sequencing used peripheral blood mononuclear cells (PBMCs), obtained at baseline. This chain connects TRBV11-2 to TRBJ2-5, with 7 bases that match TRBD1. The source is a human donor with classical Hodgkin lymphoma. DNA for the CDR3: TGTGCCAGCAGCTTAGGAGGGGGCAGAGAGACCCAGTACTTC. Its translation is CASSLGGGRETQYF.